This T cell receptor beta chain was recorded in a study of blood T cell repertoires in COVID-19 (dated by TCRdb to the early 2020s). Study-level background: Samples covering the acute and convalescent phases of COVID-19 were provided by collaborators in the United States, Italy and Spain. The repertoires were released in a freely available public database meant as a resource for research on the immune response to SARS-CoV-2. A de-identified subject ID, COVID-19 status, age in years and sex were almost always included in the sample metadata. Where HLA class I and class II types were available, the types were taken from metadata supplied by the sample provider, not from assay-based typing. The material from the prospective study consisted of cDNA or gDNA derived from T cells, B-cell-depleted T cells, or PBMCs. Samples came from the ongoing ImmuneRACE study (first 160 participants) plus 1,254 subjects from 6 global collaborators. The dataset comprised deeply sampled blood TCRbeta repertoires from subjects exposed to, actively infected with, or recovered from COVID-19. What the authors observed across the whole study: How much clinical and demographic metadata was included differed by source and by participant, and the metadata was provided uncurated.

A remark on this clone: It lacks a known antigen. No base quality values were provided; no much bigger clone lies one nucleotide off.

Collaborating institutions collected whole blood in K2EDTA tubes following their own protocols. For TCRbeta analysis, collaborators shipped samples as frozen whole blood, isolated PBMCs, or DNA extracted from either of those sample types. CDR1 SGHTS and CDR2 YDEGEE are derived from the germline V gene. The CDR3 has 17 amino acids, counting the end cysteine and phenylalanine. Only CDR3 DNA is held: 51 bases, read in frame from base 1. After removal of 3 bases from V and 4 bases from J, the junction retains 13 bases not matched to a gene. TCRbeta CDR3 regions were amplified from genomic DNA using the immunoSEQ Assay, a bias-controlled multiplex PCR. Processing in the source paper ran as follows. Nucleated cell counts per sample were estimated from amplification of reference gene primers within the assay. Sequence reads were collapsed and filtered to measure the absolute abundance of every unique TCRbeta CDR3 rearrangement. For each sample, productive Simpson clonality was calculated as the square root of Simpson's diversity index over productive rearrangements. TCRdb mirrors the immuneACCESS table, restricted to in-frame sequences. Some clones are absent from its copies; in checked studies, under half trace to an unresolved V gene, and the reason for the others is unknown. V and J calls and clone size are those listed in that table; D and trimming were worked out from the DNA. This sample holds about 130,000 clones; about four fifths were observed only once. Clones ranked in the top ten supply approximately 16% of the sample.

The chain is encoded by TRBV5-8 joined to TRBJ1-1, with TRBD1 identical over 9 junction bases. This TCR was recovered from a woman in her forties or fifties with acute or convalescent COVID-19. Sequenced material: peripheral blood. Here is the DNA: TGTGCCAGCAGCTCGGGACAGGGTTTGGGGGTGGGCACTGAAGCTTTCTTT. The translation is CASSSGQGLGVGTEAFF.